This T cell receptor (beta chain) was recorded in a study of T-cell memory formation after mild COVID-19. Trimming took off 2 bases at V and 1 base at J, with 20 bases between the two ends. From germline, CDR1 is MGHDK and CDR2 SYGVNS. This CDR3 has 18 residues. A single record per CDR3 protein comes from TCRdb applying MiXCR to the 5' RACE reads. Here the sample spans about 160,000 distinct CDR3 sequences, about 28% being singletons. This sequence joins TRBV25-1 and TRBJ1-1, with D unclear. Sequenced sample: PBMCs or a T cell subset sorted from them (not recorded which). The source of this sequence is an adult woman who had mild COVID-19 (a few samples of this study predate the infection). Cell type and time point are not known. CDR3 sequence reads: CASSEGVQSPAGNTEAFF. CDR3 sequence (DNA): TGTGCCAGCAGTGAAGGAGTACAGTCCCCGGCTGGGAACACTGAAGCTTTCTTT.